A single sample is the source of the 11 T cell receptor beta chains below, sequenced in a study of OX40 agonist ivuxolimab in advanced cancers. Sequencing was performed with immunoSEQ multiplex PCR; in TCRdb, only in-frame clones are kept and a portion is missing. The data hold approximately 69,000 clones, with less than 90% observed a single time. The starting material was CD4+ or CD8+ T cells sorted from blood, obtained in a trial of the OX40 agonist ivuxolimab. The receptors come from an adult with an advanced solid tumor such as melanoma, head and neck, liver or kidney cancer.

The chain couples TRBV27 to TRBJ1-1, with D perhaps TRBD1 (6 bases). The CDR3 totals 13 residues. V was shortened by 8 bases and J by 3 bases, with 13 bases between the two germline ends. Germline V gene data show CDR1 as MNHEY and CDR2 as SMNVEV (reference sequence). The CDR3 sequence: CASHRAPDTEAFF. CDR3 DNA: TGTGCCAGCCACAGGGCACCGGACACTGAAGCTTTCTTT.

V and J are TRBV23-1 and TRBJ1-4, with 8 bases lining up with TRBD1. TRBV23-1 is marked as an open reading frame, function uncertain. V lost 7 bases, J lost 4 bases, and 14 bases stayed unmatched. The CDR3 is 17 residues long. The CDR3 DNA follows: TGCGCCAGCACAGGACAGGGCCGCTTTTTCTTTAATGAAAAACTGTTTTTT. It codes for CASTGQGRFFFNEKLFF.

This CDR3 reads CASSPGTGGRYGYTF. CDR3 in DNA: TGTGCCAGTAGCCCAGGGACAGGGGGAAGGTATGGCTACACCTTC. V usage is TRBV19 and J usage is TRBJ1-2, with 11 bases lining up with TRBD1. Germline assignment: CDR1 LNHDA and CDR2 SQIVND (reference sequence). CDR3 length equals 15 residues. V gave up 6 bases and J gave up 5 bases; unmatched junction bases: 8.

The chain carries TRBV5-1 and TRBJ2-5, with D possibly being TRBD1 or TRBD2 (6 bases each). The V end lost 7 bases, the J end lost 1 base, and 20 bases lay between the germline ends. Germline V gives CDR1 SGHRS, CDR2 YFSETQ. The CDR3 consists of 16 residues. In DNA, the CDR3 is TGCGCCAGCCGCCTCCACGGAGGAGGGGGCCAAGAGACCCAGTACTTC. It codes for CASRLHGGGGQETQYF.

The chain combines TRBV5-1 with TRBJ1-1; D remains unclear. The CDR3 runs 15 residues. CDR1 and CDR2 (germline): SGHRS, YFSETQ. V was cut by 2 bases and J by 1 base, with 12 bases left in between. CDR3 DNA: TGCGCCAGCAGCTTCTATATGGTCACGAACACTGAAGCTTTCTTT. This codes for CASSFYMVTNTEAFF. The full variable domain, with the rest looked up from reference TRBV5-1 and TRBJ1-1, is KAGVTQTPRYLIKTRGQQVTLSCSPISGHRSVSWYQQTPGQGLQFLFEYFSETQRNKGNFPGRFSGRQFSNSRSEMNVSTLELGDSALYLCASSFYMVTNTEAFFGQGTRLTVV.

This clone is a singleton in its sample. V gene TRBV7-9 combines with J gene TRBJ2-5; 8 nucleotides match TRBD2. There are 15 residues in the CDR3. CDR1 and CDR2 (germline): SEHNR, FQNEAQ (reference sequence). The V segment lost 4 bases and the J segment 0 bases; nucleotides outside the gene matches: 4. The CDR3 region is CASSWTGGYQETQYF. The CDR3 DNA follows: TGTGCCAGCAGCTGGACGGGGGGGTACCAAGAGACCCAGTACTTC.

The CDR3 bases are TGCGCCAGCAGCCAAGACTTGGCTGACCGTACTGGGTATGTTTACGAGCAGTACTTC. Its translation: CASSQDLADRTGYVYEQYF. The chain recombines TRBV4-3 with TRBJ2-7, with unresolved D. CDR1 and CDR2 (germline): LGHNA, YSLEER. Trimming removed 0 bases from V and 4 bases from J, with 25 bases in between. The CDR3 runs to 19 residues.

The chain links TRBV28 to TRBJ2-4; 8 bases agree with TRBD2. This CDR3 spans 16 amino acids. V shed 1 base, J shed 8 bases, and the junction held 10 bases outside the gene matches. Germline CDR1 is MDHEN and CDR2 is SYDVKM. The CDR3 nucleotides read TGTGCCAGCAGTTTATCATCCCGGGGGGGCGGAGACATTCAGTACTTC. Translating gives CASSLSSRGGGDIQYF.

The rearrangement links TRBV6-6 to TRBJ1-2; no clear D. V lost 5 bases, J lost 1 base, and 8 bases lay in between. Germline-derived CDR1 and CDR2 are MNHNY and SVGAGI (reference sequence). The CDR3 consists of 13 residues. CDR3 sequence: CASSEMGNYGYTF. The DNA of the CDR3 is TGTGCCAGCAGTGAGATGGGTAACTATGGCTACACCTTC.

CDR3 sequence: CASTGLAETHNEQFF. DNA for the CDR3: TGTGCCAGCACTGGACTAGCGGAGACTCACAATGAGCAGTTCTTC. V and J are TRBV2 and TRBJ2-1; the match to TRBD2 covers 10 bases. The V and J ends lost 7 bases and 5 bases, in that order; junction bases with no gene match: 8. The germline gives CDR1 SNHLY, CDR2 FYNNEI. This CDR3 spans 15 amino acids.

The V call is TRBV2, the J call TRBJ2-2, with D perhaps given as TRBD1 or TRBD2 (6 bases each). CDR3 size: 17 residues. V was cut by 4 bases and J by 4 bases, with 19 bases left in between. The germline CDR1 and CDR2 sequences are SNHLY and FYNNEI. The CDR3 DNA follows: TGTGCCAGCAGTGCTGGGGGGCGGTCCGAGGGCACCGGGGAGCTGTTTTTT. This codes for CASSAGGRSEGTGELFF.